A selection of T cell receptor beta chains follows, all from one sample in a study of graft-versus-host responses after intestinal transplantation. Their antigens are not known. Sequenced by immunoSEQ multiplex PCR; TCRdb stores in-frame clones only, minus some. The sample shows roughly 100,000 clones, about 88% of them seen only once. Sequencing was performed on unstimulated CD4+ T cells sorted from spleen or lymph node cells, taken before intestinal transplant. The receptor source for this set is a human donor who received an intestinal transplant. Each CDR3 is given without its conserved first and last residue.

CDR3: ASYRGRLANYGYT
V: TRBV7-3

CDR3: ASIAVASGHEQY
V: TRBV28

CDR3: ASSKGQGFNEQF
V: TRBV9

CDR3: ASSLPQSTGELF
V: TRBV5-1

CDR3: ASSFAGQGAMDTQY
V: TRBV5-1

CDR3: ASSSEGNYGYT
V: TRBV6-5

CDR3: ASRASGTGGGYT
V: TRBV6-4

CDR3: ASSQAPTNRGRLNGYT
V: TRBV4-1

CDR3: ASGGTRSSYEQY
V: TRBV6-5

CDR3: ASSLGYTGELF
V: TRBV5-4

CDR3: AGSLAGQEGETQY
V: TRBV5-4

CDR3: ASSPGTSGYGETQY
V: TRBV5-1

CDR3: ASSLETAYGYT
V: TRBV18

CDR3: ASAPSTDTQY
V: TRBV9

CDR3: ASSSATRDRDTEAF
V: TRBV11-3

CDR3: ASRAGGLYNEQF
V: TRBV19

CDR3: ASSYPSGGAKNIQY
V: TRBV6-7